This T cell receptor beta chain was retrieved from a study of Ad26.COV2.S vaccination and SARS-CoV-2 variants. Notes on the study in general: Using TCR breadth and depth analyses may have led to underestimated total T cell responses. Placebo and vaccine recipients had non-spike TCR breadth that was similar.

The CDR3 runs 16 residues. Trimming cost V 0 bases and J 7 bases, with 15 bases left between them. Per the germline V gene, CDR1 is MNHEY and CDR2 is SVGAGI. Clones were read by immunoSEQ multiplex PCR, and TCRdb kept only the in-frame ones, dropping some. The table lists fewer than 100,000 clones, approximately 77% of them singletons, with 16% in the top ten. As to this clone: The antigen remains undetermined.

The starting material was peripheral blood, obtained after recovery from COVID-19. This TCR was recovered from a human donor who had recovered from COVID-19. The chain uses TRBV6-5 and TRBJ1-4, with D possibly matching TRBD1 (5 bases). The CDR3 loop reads CASSYSNLGAGEKLFF. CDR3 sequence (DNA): TGTGCCAGCAGTTACTCGAATTTAGGGGCCGGTGAAAAACTGTTTTTT.